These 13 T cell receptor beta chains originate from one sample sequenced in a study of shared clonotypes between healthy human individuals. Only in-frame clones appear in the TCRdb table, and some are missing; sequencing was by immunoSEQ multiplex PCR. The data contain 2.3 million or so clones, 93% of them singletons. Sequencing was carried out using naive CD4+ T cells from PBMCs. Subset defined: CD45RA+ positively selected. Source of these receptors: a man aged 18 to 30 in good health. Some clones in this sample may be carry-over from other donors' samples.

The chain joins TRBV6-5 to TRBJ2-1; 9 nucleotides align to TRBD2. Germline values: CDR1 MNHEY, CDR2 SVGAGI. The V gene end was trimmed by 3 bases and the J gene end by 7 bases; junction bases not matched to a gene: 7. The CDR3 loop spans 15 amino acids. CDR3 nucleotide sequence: TGTGCCAGCAGTTATCTTGTCAGCGGGGGGAATGAGCAGTTCTTC. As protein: CASSYLVSGGNEQFF.

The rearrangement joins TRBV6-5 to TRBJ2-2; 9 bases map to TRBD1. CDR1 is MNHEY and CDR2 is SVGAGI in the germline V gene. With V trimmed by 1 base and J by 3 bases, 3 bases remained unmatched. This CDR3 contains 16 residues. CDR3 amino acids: CASSYLTGGYTGELFF. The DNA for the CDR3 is TGTGCCAGCAGTTACTTAACAGGGGGCTACACCGGGGAGCTGTTTTTT.

CDR3 in amino acids: CASSQGLAGDRTDTQYF. The CDR3 nucleotides are TGTGCCAGCAGCCAAGGACTAGCGGGAGATCGCACAGATACGCAGTATTTT. The rearrangement uses TRBV5-4 and TRBJ2-3, with 13 positions matching TRBD2. This CDR3 is built from 17 residues. V was pared by 4 bases and J by 1 base, with 6 bases of the junction left unmatched. Germline V CDR1 and CDR2: SGHNT, YYREEE (reference sequence).

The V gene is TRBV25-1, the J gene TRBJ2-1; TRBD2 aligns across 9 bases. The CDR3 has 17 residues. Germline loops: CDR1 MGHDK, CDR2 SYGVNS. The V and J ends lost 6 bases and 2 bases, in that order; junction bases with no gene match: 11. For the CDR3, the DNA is TGTGCCAGCAGGGGGGGTGTTGCTAGCGGGACCTACAATGAGCAGTTCTTC. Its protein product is CASRGGVASGTYNEQFF.

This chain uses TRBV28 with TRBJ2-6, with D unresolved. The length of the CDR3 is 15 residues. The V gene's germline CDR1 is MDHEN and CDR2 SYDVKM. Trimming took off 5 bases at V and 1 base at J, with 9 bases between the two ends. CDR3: CASSPQSSGANVLTF. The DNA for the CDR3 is TGTGCCAGCAGTCCCCAGTCTTCTGGGGCCAACGTCCTGACTTTC.

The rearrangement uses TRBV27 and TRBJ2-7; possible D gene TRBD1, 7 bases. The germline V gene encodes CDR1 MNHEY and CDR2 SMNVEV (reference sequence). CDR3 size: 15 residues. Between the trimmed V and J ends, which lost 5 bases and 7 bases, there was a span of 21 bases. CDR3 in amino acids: CASSPGGTEAREQYF. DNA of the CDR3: TGTGCCAGCAGTCCAGGCGGGACAGAAGCTAGAGAGCAGTACTTC.

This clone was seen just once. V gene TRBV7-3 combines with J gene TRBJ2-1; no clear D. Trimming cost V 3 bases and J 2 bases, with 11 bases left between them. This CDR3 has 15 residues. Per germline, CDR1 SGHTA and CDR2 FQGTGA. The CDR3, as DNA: TGTGCCAGCAGCTTGGTAAGCGACACCTACAATGAGCAGTTCTTC. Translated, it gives CASSLVSDTYNEQFF.

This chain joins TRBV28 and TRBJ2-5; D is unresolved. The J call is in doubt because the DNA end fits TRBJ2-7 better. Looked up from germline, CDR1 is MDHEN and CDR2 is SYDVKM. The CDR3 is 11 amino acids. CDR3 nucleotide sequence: TGTGCCAGCTATCGCCCGCTCGAGCAGTACTTC. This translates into CASYRPLEQYF.

The DNA for the CDR3 is TGCGCCAGCAGCGGAGAGCCGGGGGGATCCAACATGGATTACGAGCAGTACTTC. Its translation: CASSGEPGGSNMDYEQYF. The chain is built from TRBV5-1 and TRBJ2-7; 7 nucleotides align to TRBD2. The CDR3 contains 18 residues. Germline-derived CDR1 and CDR2 are SGHRS and YFSETQ. V was pared by 4 bases and J by 4 bases, with 20 bases of the junction left unmatched.

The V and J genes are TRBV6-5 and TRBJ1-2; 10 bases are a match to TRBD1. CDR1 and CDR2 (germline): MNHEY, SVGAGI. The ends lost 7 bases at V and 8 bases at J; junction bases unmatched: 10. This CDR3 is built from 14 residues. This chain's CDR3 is CASTSLGTGVGYTF. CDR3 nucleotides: TGTGCCAGCACCTCCCTAGGGACAGGGGTAGGCTACACCTTC.

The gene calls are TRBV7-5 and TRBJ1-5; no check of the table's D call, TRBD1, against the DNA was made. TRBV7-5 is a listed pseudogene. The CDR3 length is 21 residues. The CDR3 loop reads CVRSLRLGDSCQMYSNQPQHF. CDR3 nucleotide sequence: TGTGTCAGAAGCTTACGACTGGGGGACAGCTGTCAGATGTACAGCAATCAGCCCCAGCATTTT.

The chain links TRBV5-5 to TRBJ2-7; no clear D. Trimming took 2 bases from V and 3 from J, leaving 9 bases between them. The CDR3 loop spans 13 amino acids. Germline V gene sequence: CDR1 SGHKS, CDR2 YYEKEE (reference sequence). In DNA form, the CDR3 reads TGTGCCAGCAGCTTAGCCTCGGGCTACGAGCAGTACTTC. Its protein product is CASSLASGYEQYF. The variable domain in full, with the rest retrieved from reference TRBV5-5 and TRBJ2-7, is DAGVTQSPTHLIKTRGQQVTLRCSPISGHKSVSWYQQVLGQGPQFIFQYYEKEERGRGNFPDRFSARQFPNYSSELNVNALLLGDSALYLCASSLASGYEQYFGPGTRLTVT.

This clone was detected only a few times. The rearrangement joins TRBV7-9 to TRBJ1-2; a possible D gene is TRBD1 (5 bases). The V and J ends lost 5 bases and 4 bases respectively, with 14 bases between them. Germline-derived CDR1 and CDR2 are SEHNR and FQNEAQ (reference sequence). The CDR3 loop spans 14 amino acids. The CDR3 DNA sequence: TGTGCCAGCAGCCCCAGGGTCAATGGCTATGGCTACACCTTC. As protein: CASSPRVNGYGYTF.